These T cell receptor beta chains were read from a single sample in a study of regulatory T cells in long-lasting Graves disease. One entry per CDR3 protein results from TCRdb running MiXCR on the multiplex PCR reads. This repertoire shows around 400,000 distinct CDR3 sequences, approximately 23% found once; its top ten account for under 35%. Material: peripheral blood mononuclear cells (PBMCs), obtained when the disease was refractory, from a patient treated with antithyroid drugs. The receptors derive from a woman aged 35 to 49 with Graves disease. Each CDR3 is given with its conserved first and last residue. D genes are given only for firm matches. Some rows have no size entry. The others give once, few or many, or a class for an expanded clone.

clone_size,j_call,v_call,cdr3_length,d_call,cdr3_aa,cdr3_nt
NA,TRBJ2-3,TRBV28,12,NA,CASSSDTDTQYF,TGTGCCAGCAGTTCGGACACAGATACGCAGTATTTT
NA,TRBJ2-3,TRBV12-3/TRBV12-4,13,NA,CASGEYRADTQYF,TGTGCCAGCGGAGAGTATAGGGCAGATACGCAGTATTTT
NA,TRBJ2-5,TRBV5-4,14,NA,CASSLDRVEETQYF,TGTGCCAGCAGCTTGGACAGGGTCGAGGAGACCCAGTACTTC
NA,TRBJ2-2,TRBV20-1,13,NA,CSARVRRTGELFF,TGCAGTGCTAGAGTAAGGCGCACCGGGGAGCTGTTTTTT
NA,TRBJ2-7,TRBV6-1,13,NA,CASSEAAGYEQYF,TGTGCCAGCAGTGAAGCCGCAGGGTACGAGCAGTACTTC
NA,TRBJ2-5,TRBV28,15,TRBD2,CASSLPLAGQETQYF,TGTGCCAGCAGTCTCCCATTAGCGGGGCAAGAGACCCAGTACTTC
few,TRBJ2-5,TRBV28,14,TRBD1,CASSLTGAGETQYF,TGTGCCAGCAGTCTCACAGGGGCGGGAGAGACCCAGTACTTC
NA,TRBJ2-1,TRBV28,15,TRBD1,CASSPQGASYNEQFF,TGTGCCAGCAGTCCTCAGGGGGCATCCTACAATGAGCAGTTCTTC
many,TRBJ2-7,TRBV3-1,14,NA,CASSQDRRGYEQYF,TGTGCCAGCAGCCAAGATCGACGGGGCTACGAGCAGTACTTC
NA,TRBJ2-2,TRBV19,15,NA,CASSILEAGSGELFF,TGTGCCAGTAGTATTCTGGAAGCCGGATCCGGGGAGCTGTTTTTT
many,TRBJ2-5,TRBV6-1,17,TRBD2,CASSERTSGRAGETQYF,TGTGCCAGCAGTGAGCGGACTAGCGGGAGGGCCGGAGAGACCCAGTACTTC
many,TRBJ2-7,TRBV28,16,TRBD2,CASSSSLTSGGYEQYF,TGTGCCAGCAGTTCCTCGTTGACTAGCGGGGGGTACGAGCAGTACTTC
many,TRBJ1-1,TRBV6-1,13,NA,CASRITGYTEAFF,TGTGCCAGCAGGATTACAGGGTACACTGAAGCTTTCTTT
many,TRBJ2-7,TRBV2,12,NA,CASSESEYEQYF,TGTGCCAGCAGTGAATCCGAGTACGAGCAGTACTTC
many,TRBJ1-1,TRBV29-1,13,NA,CSASPMGDTEAFF,TGCAGCGCAAGCCCCATGGGGGACACTGAAGCTTTCTTT
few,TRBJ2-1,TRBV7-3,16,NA,CASSLSVGSSYNEQFF,TGTGCCAGCAGCTTATCAGTCGGAAGCTCCTACAATGAGCAGTTCTTC
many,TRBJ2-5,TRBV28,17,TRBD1,CASARAQGVAVRETQYF,TGTGCCAGCGCCCGGGCACAGGGGGTCGCCGTTCGAGAGACCCAGTACTTC
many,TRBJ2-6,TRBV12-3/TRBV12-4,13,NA,CASRTSGANVLTF,TGTGCCAGCAGGACCTCCGGGGCCAACGTCCTGACTTTC
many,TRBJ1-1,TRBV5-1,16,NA,CASSLPGREKNTEAFF,TGCGCCAGCAGCTTACCGGGACGGGAAAAGAACACTGAAGCTTTCTTT
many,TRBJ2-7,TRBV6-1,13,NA,CASTRPGTGEQYF,TGTGCCAGCACCCGACCCGGGACGGGAGAGCAGTACTTC
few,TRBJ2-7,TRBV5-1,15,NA,CASSPGAGRTYEQYF,TGCGCCAGCAGCCCAGGGGCGGGACGGACCTACGAGCAGTACTTC
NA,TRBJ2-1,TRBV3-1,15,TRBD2,CASSPSGRGLNEQFF,TGTGCCAGCAGCCCTAGCGGGAGGGGGCTTAATGAGCAGTTCTTC
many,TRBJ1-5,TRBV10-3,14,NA,CAISESQGGQPQHF,TGTGCCATCAGTGAGTCGCAGGGAGGACAGCCCCAGCATTTT
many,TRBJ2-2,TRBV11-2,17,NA,CASSSRGLAKSTGELFF,TGTGCCAGCAGCTCCCGGGGGCTAGCTAAGAGCACCGGGGAGCTGTTTTTT
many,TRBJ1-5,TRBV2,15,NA,CASSEGFGDNQPQHF,TGTGCCAGCAGTGAAGGATTTGGGGACAATCAGCCCCAGCATTTT
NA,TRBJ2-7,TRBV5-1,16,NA,CASSLWTSDPSYEQYF,TGCGCCAGCAGCTTATGGACCTCGGACCCCTCCTACGAGCAGTACTTC
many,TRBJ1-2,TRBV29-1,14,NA,CSVEAQDGSEGYTF,TGCAGCGTTGAAGCTCAGGACGGTAGTGAAGGCTACACCTTC
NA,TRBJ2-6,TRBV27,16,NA,CASSSPAAEAANVLTF,TGTGCCAGCAGTTCGCCAGCCGCTGAGGCGGCCAACGTCCTGACTTTC
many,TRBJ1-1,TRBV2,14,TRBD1,CASKRDREGTEAFF,TGTGCCAGCAAACGGGACAGGGAGGGCACTGAAGCTTTCTTT
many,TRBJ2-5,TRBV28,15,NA,CASSFGGLQGETQYF,TGTGCCAGCAGTTTTGGGGGCCTGCAAGGAGAGACCCAGTACTTC
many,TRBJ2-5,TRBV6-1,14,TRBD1,CASRRTGIQETQYF,TGTGCCAGCAGGCGGACAGGGATACAAGAGACCCAGTACTTC
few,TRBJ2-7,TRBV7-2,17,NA,CASSLAGGPSNSYEQYF,TGTGCCAGCAGCTTAGCTGGGGGACCGAGTAACTCCTACGAGCAGTACTTC
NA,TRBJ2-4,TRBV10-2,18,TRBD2,CASSESLWTSGAKNIQYF,TGCGCCAGCAGTGAGTCTCTGTGGACTAGCGGGGCCAAAAACATTCAGTACTTC
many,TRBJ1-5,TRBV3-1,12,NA,CASSPLGQPQHF,TGTGCCAGCAGCCCCCTCGGGCAGCCCCAGCATTTT
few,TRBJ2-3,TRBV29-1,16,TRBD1,CSVGGATGGVSDTQYF,TGCAGCGTTGGCGGGGCCACAGGGGGTGTTTCGGATACGCAGTATTTT
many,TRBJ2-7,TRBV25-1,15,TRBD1,CASSDPGQGMYEQYF,TGTGCCAGCAGTGATCCGGGACAGGGGATGTACGAGCAGTACTTC
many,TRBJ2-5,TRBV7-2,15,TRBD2,CASSLVGTSVGTQYF,TGTGCCAGCAGCTTAGTGGGAACTAGCGTTGGGACCCAGTACTTC
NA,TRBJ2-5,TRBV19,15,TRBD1,CASSTDRGRGETQYF,TGTGCCAGTAGTACCGACAGGGGGCGAGGAGAGACCCAGTACTTC
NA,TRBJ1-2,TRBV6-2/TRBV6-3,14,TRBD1,CASSDRERGYGYTF,TGTGCCAGCAGCGACAGGGAACGCGGCTATGGCTACACCTTC
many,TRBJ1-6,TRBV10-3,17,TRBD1,CAISENLPGQSPSPLHF,TGTGCCATCAGTGAAAACCTACCGGGACAGAGCCCGTCACCCCTCCACTTT
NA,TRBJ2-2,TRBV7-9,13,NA,CALSWGTTGELFF,TGTGCCCTTTCATGGGGCACCACCGGGGAGCTGTTTTTT